This TCR beta chain was profiled in a study of T-cell memory formation after mild COVID-19. Study details: TCR clustering was largely donor specific. Whole-study results and caveats: Later expanders leaned CD4+, whereas day 15 to 85 contracting clones were balanced CD4/CD8. Pre-infection memory showed some responding clones, and this suggested that cross-reactive memory joined.

J lost 8 bases, V lost 5 bases, and 9 bases had no gene match. This CDR3 is 15 amino acids long. 5'RACE primed at constant segments yielded TCR alpha and TCR beta cDNA libraries bearing sample barcodes and UMIs. TCRdb passed the 5' RACE reads through MiXCR, listing each CDR3 protein once. The sample records 250,000 or so distinct CDR3 sequences, approximately 10% being singletons. Remarks on this clonotype: Its target is not known.

The V and J genes are TRBV12-3 or TRBV12-4 and TRBJ1-2; TRBD1 matches 12 bases. The sample taken for sequencing was PBMCs or a T cell subset sorted from them (not recorded which). The clonotype comes from a man aged 18-30 years who had mild COVID-19 (a few samples of this study predate the infection). Cell type and time point are not known. CDR3 nucleotide sequence: TGTGCCAGCAGTATACCGGGACAGGGGGCCAGAGGCTACACCTTC. It yields the protein CASSIPGQGARGYTF.